These 27 T cell receptor beta chains were all obtained from the same sample, sequenced in a study of technical replicates of blood from several donors. Measured with immunoSEQ multiplex PCR; TCRdb has only the in-frame clones, and not every one. Among tens of thousands of clones, 90% to 95% were seen once, and the ten largest hold about 0.26%. The sequenced sample consisted of T cells isolated from PBMCs. Receptors originate from a human donor in good health.

J is TRBJ1-2 and V is TRBV1; TRBD1 is taken as the D call from the table, unchecked against the DNA. TRBV1 is a recognized pseudogene. The CDR3 has 16 amino acids. CDR3 residues: CTSSQARPGGFYGYTF. The CDR3 region has the DNA TGCACCAGCAGCCAAGCAAGGCCAGGGGGCTTCTATGGCTACACCTTC.

The gene calls are TRBV6-5 and TRBJ1-2; D unresolved. Germline CDR1 is MNHEY and CDR2 is SVGAGI. Trimming removed 6 bases from V and 0 bases from J, with 14 bases in between. This CDR3 is built from 15 residues. The CDR3 DNA sequence: TGTGCCAGCAGGGGTACGGGAAAATCTAACTATGGCTACACCTTC. It translates to CASRGTGKSNYGYTF.

The chain recombines TRBV6-1 with TRBJ2-1; D possibly corresponds to TRBD2 (7 bases). CDR1 MNHNS and CDR2 SASEGT come from the germline V gene. This CDR3 region has 13 residues. Trimming stripped 2 bases from V and 10 bases from J, with 12 bases between. The CDR3 DNA reads TGTGCCAGCAGTGAACGGGGGGCAGTCGAGCAGTTCTTC. This encodes CASSERGAVEQFF.

The chain recombines TRBV28 with TRBJ2-7; a weak D match, TRBD2 (7 bases). V dropped 7 bases and J dropped 0 bases, with 19 bases sitting between them. The CDR3 is 16 residues long. The V gene's germline CDR1 is MDHEN and CDR2 SYDVKM. DNA for the CDR3: TGTGCCAGCACCTCGGGGGGAGAAGGGGGCTCCTACGAGCAGTACTTC. Protein: CASTSGGEGGSYEQYF.

V gene TRBV5-4 combines with J gene TRBJ1-1; tentatively, D is TRBD1 (5 bases). The CDR3 has 11 residues. The germline CDR1 and CDR2 sequences are SGHNT and YYREEE (reference sequence). V lost 5 bases, J lost 7 bases, and 9 bases lay in between. The CDR3 spells CASSFQGEAFF. In DNA, the CDR3 is TGTGCCAGCAGTTTCCAGGGTGAAGCTTTCTTT.

The rearrangement uses TRBV4-1 and TRBJ1-1, with D tentatively TRBD1 (5 bases). Trimming shortened V by 4 bases and J by 5 bases, and 23 bases separated the two germline ends. The V gene's germline CDR1 is MGHRA and CDR2 YSYEKL. This CDR3 has 17 residues. The CDR3 reads CASSRQSRVVGKTEAFF. CDR3 bases: TGCGCCAGCAGCCGACAGTCAAGGGTTGTAGGAAAGACTGAAGCTTTCTTT.

The V and J genes are TRBV5-4 and TRBJ2-7, with D maybe TRBD1 (5 bases). CDR3 length: 14 amino acids. V was shortened by 4 bases and J by 5 bases, with 16 bases between the two germline ends. Germline-derived CDR1 and CDR2 are SGHNT and YYREEE (reference sequence). CDR3 sequence: CASSAQDLGHEQYF. The CDR3 nucleotides are TGTGCCAGCAGCGCACAGGACCTTGGCCACGAGCAGTACTTC.

This chain uses TRBV29-1 with TRBJ1-1, with D uncertain. This CDR3 has 11 amino acids. Per the germline V gene, CDR1 is SQVTM and CDR2 is ANQGSEA. V gave up 3 bases and J gave up 8 bases, with 10 bases separating them. Here the CDR3 reads CSVDTPREAFF. DNA of the CDR3: TGCAGCGTTGATACCCCCAGGGAAGCTTTCTTT.

The chain combines TRBV28 with TRBJ1-1, with TRBD1 matching 9 bases. The germline CDR1 and CDR2 sequences are MDHEN and SYDVKM. V gave up 4 bases and J gave up 6 bases; unmatched junction bases: 9. This CDR3 is 15 amino acids long. The CDR3 protein is CASSSTGTGWAEAFF. As DNA, the CDR3 is TGTGCCAGCAGTTCCACCGGGACAGGGTGGGCTGAAGCTTTCTTT. The complete variable domain, with remaining parts taken from reference TRBV28 and TRBJ1-1, reads DVKVTQSSRYLVKRTGEKVFLECVQDMDHENMFWYRQDPGLGLRLIYFSYDVKMKEKGDIPEGYSVSREKKERFSLILESASTNQTSMYLCASSSTGTGWAEAFFGQGTRLTVV.

The chain uses TRBV28 and TRBJ2-1, with 9 bases matching TRBD1. V gave up 8 bases and J gave up 3 bases; unmatched junction bases: 8. Germline V gives CDR1 MDHEN, CDR2 SYDVKM. The CDR3 consists of 15 residues. The CDR3 here is CASGGRGQGYNEQFF. CDR3 nucleotide sequence: TGTGCCAGCGGGGGTAGGGGACAGGGCTACAATGAGCAGTTCTTC.

The J gene is TRBJ1-6, the V gene TRBV21-1. TRBV21-1 is deemed a pseudogene. This CDR3 has 17 amino acids. The CDR3 region has the DNA TGTGCCAGCAGCAAAGATTCCCCGGGGGGGGACAATTCACCCCTCCACTTT. It translates to CASSKDSPGGDNSPLHF.

The rearrangement links TRBV29-1 to TRBJ2-2, with a possible D match to TRBD2 (6 bases). The CDR3 extends over 16 amino acids. The germline CDR1 and CDR2 sequences are SQVTM and ANQGSEA. Trimming took 1 base from V and 7 from J, leaving 19 bases between them. The CDR3 DNA reads TGCAGCGTTGAAGCCGTGGGAGGCGGTAAGGTCGGGGAGCTGTTTTTT. It specifies CSVEAVGGGKVGELFF.

This chain connects TRBV5-5 to TRBJ1-1; possible D gene TRBD1, 6 bases. The CDR3 has 14 amino acids. V lost 1 base and J 6 bases, leaving 13 bases between the germline ends. Germline-derived CDR1 and CDR2 are SGHKS and YYEKEE (reference sequence). The CDR3 DNA is TGTGCCAGCAGCTTGTTCAGGGGCGGCCCTGAAGCTTTCTTT. Amino acids: CASSLFRGGPEAFF.

The CDR3 region is CASSQDFAGDGYGYTF. Here the CDR3 DNA reads TGCGCCAGCAGCCAAGATTTCGCAGGGGACGGATATGGCTACACCTTC. V is TRBV4-1 and J is TRBJ1-2; possibly TRBD1 for D (6 bases). The CDR3 covers 16 residues. Trimming removed 0 bases at V and 5 bases at J, with 16 bases between. Germline CDR1 MGHRA, CDR2 YSYEKL.

V is TRBV28 and J is TRBJ2-7, with D possibly matching TRBD2 (6 bases). Germline CDR1 is MDHEN and CDR2 is SYDVKM. The CDR3 has 15 amino acids. The V and J ends lost 7 bases and 3 bases respectively, with 19 bases between them. This CDR3 is CASTHGVWGGYEQYF. The CDR3 DNA follows: TGTGCCAGCACCCACGGGGTTTGGGGAGGCTACGAGCAGTACTTC.

This clone was counted once. The chain recombines TRBV7-9 with TRBJ1-2, with 7 bases aligning to TRBD1. V trimming: 6 bases; J trimming: 8 bases; junction bases outside the gene matches: 18. The germline V gene has CDR1 SEHNR and CDR2 FQNEAQ (reference sequence). CDR3 size: 16 residues. CDR3 DNA sequence: TGTGCCAGCAGTTACCGTACAGGGGTGACCTTTGAGGGCTACACCTTC. Encoded protein: CASSYRTGVTFEGYTF.

This sequence joins TRBV19 and TRBJ1-3; a possible D gene is TRBD1 (6 bases). This CDR3 comprises 15 residues. V lost 7 bases, J lost 2 bases, and 15 bases lay in between. The V gene's germline CDR1 is LNHDA and CDR2 SQIVND (reference sequence). The CDR3 protein is CASTPYRAPGNTIYF. Written as DNA, the CDR3 is TGTGCCAGTACCCCCTACAGGGCTCCTGGAAACACCATATATTTT.

The chain combines TRBV6-5 with TRBJ1-2; TRBD1 aligns across 7 bases. Germline CDR1 and CDR2: MNHEY and SVGAGI. The length of the CDR3 is 13 residues. The junction had 6 bases not matched to a gene; V was cut back by 7 bases and J by 4 bases. The CDR3 region is CASIDRVGYGYTF. The CDR3 bases are TGTGCCAGCATTGACAGGGTTGGCTATGGCTACACCTTC.

J is TRBJ1-1 and V is TRBV28; D might be TRBD1 (6 bases). Deletions cut 2 bases from V and 1 base from J, with 8 bases between. CDR1 and CDR2 (germline): MDHEN, SYDVKM. The CDR3 extends over 14 amino acids. The CDR3 loop is CASSLPTGNTEAFF. The DNA of the CDR3 is TGTGCCAGCAGTTTACCGACAGGGAACACTGAAGCTTTCTTT.

This clone came up once. Other DNA sequences from this sample encode an identical CDR3 as well. V gene TRBV5-1 combines with J gene TRBJ2-7; possibly TRBD1 for D (6 bases). The germline V and J ends were trimmed by 0 bases and 2 bases, with 6 bases remaining between them. Per the germline V gene, CDR1 is SGHRS and CDR2 is YFSETQ. This CDR3 is 13 amino acids long. For the CDR3, the DNA is TGCGCCAGCAGCTTGGACAGGGCCTACGAGCAGTACTTC. Its protein is CASSLDRAYEQYF.

The chain combines TRBV6-4 with TRBJ1-5; the D gene is possibly TRBD1 (5 bases). Trimming removed 3 bases from V and 2 bases from J, with 11 bases in between. The CDR3 consists of 15 residues. Germline V lookup: CDR1 MRHNA, CDR2 SNTAGT. CDR3 loop: CASSETELGNQPQHF. CDR3 nucleotide sequence: TGTGCCAGCAGTGAGACAGAGTTAGGCAATCAGCCCCAGCATTTT.

The chain recombines TRBV28 with TRBJ1-2; the D gene is possibly TRBD1 (5 bases). The germline V and J ends were trimmed by 1 base and 4 bases, with 7 bases remaining between them. Germline CDR1 is MDHEN and CDR2 is SYDVKM. This CDR3 region has 13 residues. Here the CDR3 DNA reads TGTGCCAGCAGTTTATCAGGGTCCTATGGCTACACCTTC. Translating it yields CASSLSGSYGYTF.

The rearrangement links TRBV6-1 to TRBJ1-4; D might be TRBD1 (5 bases). CDR3 length: 15 residues. Deletions cut 2 bases from V and 5 bases from J, with 12 bases between. Germline V gene lookup returns CDR1 MNHNS and CDR2 SASEGT. This CDR3 reads CASSEMPGSNEKLFF. The CDR3 DNA reads TGTGCCAGCAGTGAAATGCCAGGGTCCAATGAAAAACTGTTTTTT.

The genes are TRBV6-5 and TRBJ1-2; weak D call: TRBD1 (5 bases). Germline V gives CDR1 MNHEY, CDR2 SVGAGI. The CDR3 covers 15 residues. The V end was cut by 5 bases, the J end by 8 bases, with 21 bases between. CDR3 sequence (DNA): TGTGCCAGCAGTCACAGCGTTGGAGGGGCGGAGGGCTACACCTTC. Translation: CASSHSVGGAEGYTF.

The rearrangement joins TRBV11-2 to TRBJ1-6, with D maybe TRBD1 (5 bases). Trimming took off 2 bases at V and 9 bases at J, with 8 bases between the two ends. The CDR3 runs 13 residues. CDR1 is SGHAT and CDR2 is FQNNGV in the germline V gene. CDR3 sequence: CASSLIRVSPLHF. CDR3 coding DNA: TGTGCCAGCAGCTTAATCAGGGTTTCACCCCTCCACTTT.

The gene calls are TRBV5-1 and TRBJ2-6, with a tentative D call TRBD1 (6 bases). Between the trimmed V and J ends, which lost 0 bases and 4 bases, there was a span of 14 bases. Looked up from germline, CDR1 is SGHRS and CDR2 is YFSETQ. The length of the CDR3 is 17 residues. CDR3 sequence (DNA): TGCGCCAGCAGCTTGGTGGCAGGGGTAACGGGGGCCAACGTCCTGACTTTC. Translating gives CASSLVAGVTGANVLTF.

The V and J genes are TRBV2 and TRBJ1-2; 8 positions match TRBD1. In germline, CDR1 is SNHLY, CDR2 FYNNEI. The CDR3 has 12 amino acids. V shed 6 bases and J 5 bases; nucleotides not matched to a gene: 2. The CDR3 loop reads CASRDRAYGYTF. DNA for the CDR3: TGTGCCAGCAGGGACAGGGCTTATGGCTACACCTTC. The full variable domain, in which reference TRBV2 and TRBJ1-2 provide the parts outside the CDR3, is EPEVTQTPSHQVTQMGQEVILRCVPISNHLYFYWYRQILGQKVEFLVSFYNNEISEKSEIFDDQFSVERPDGSNFTLKIRSTKLEDSAMYFCASRDRAYGYTFGSGTRLTVV.